This T cell receptor (beta chain) derives from a study of T cell repertoires in cytomegalovirus infection. In the study overall: Matching HLA type, along with CMV infection, was indicated by public TCR beta signatures. Study-wide points: What dominated the ex vivo response were HLA-C-restricted CMV-specific TCR beta clonotypes.

Using its own MiXCR run on the reads, TCRdb lists one record per CDR3 protein. This table has around 900,000 distinct CDR3 sequences, approximately 33% appearing once. This clonotype was detected a few times. Its cognate antigen is unknown. Germline-derived CDR1 and CDR2 are PRHDT and FYEKMQ (reference sequence). The CDR3 totals 12 residues. Trimming left V 5 bases short and J 6 bases short, with 9 bases between. The source material was cultured CD8+ T cells from PBMCs, sampled from culture after CMV antigen stimulation. The chain carries TRBV13 and TRBJ2-3; no reliable D call. The sequence was collected from a human donor in good health (CMV status not recorded). Some clones in this sample may be carry-over from other donors' samples. The DNA for the CDR3 is TGTGCCAGCAGCACCGCTGACGATACGCAGTATTTT. This codes for CASSTADDTQYF.